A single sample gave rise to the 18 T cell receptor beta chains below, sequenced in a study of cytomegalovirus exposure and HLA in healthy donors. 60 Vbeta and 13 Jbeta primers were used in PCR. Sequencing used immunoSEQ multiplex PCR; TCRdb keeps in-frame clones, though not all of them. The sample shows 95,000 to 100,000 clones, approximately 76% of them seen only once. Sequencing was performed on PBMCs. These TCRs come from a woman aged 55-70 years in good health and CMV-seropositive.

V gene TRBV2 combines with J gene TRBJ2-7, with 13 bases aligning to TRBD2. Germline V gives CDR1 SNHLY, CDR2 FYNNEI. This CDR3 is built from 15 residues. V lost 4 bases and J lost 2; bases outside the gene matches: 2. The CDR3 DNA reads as TGTGCCAGCAGTGGACTAGCGGGAGGCCCCTACGAGCAGTACTTC. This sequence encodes CASSGLAGGPYEQYF. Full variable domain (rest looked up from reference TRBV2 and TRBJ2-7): EPEVTQTPSHQVTQMGQEVILRCVPISNHLYFYWYRQILGQKVEFLVSFYNNEISEKSEIFDDQFSVERPDGSNFTLKIRSTKLEDSAMYFCASSGLAGGPYEQYFGPGTRLTVT.

The CDR3 is CASSSDRGSNQPQHF. CDR3 nucleotide sequence: TGTGCCAGCAGCTCGGACAGGGGTAGCAATCAGCCCCAGCATTTT. The V and J genes are TRBV6-5 and TRBJ1-5, with 9 nucleotides matching TRBD1. CDR3 length equals 15 residues. Germline lookup yields CDR1 MNHEY and CDR2 SVGAGI. V shed 6 bases and J 0 bases; nucleotides not matched to a gene: 3.

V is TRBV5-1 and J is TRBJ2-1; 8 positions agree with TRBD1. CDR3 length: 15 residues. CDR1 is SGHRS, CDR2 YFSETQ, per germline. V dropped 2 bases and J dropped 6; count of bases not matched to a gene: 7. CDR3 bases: TGCGCCAGCAGCTTTGGGACAGGCGTAGGCAATGAGCAGTTCTTC. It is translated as CASSFGTGVGNEQFF. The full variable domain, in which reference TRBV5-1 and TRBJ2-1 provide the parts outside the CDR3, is KAGVTQTPRYLIKTRGQQVTLSCSPISGHRSVSWYQQTPGQGLQFLFEYFSETQRNKGNFPGRFSGRQFSNSRSEMNVSTLELGDSALYLCASSFGTGVGNEQFFGPGTRLTVL.

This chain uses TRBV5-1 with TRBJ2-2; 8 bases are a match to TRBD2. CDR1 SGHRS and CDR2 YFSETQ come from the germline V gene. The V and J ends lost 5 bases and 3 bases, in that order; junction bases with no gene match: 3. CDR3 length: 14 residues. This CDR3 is CASRREADTGELFF. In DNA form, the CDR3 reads TGCGCCAGCAGGCGGGAGGCCGACACCGGGGAGCTGTTTTTT. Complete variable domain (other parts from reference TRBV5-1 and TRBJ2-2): KAGVTQTPRYLIKTRGQQVTLSCSPISGHRSVSWYQQTPGQGLQFLFEYFSETQRNKGNFPGRFSGRQFSNSRSEMNVSTLELGDSALYLCASRREADTGELFFGEGSRLTVL.

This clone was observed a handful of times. The CDR3 is CASSLGLTGGGGEQYF. In nucleotides, the CDR3 is TGTGCCAGCAGCTTGGGGCTAACGGGAGGAGGGGGTGAGCAGTACTTC. The chain employs TRBV5-6 and TRBJ2-7, with TRBD2 as a possible D gene (7 bases). V lost 0 bases to trimming and J lost 7 bases, with 20 bases between them. Per the germline V gene, CDR1 is SGHDT and CDR2 is YYEEEE. CDR3 length equals 16 residues.

The CDR3 sequence: CASSLPSGEQAHF. For the CDR3, the DNA is TGTGCCAGCAGCTTACCTTCGGGGGAGCAAGCGCATTTT. The chain couples TRBV5-6 to TRBJ1-5; TRBD1 is a possible D gene (5 bases). Trimming removed 2 bases at V and 15 bases at J, with 18 bases between. This CDR3 has 13 residues. Germline V lookup: CDR1 SGHDT, CDR2 YYEEEE.

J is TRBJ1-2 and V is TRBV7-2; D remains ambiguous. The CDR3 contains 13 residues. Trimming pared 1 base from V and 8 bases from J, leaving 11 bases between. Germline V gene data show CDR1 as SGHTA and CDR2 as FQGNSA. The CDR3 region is CASSLGTREGYTF. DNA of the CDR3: TGTGCCAGCAGCTTAGGAACACGGGAAGGCTACACCTTC.

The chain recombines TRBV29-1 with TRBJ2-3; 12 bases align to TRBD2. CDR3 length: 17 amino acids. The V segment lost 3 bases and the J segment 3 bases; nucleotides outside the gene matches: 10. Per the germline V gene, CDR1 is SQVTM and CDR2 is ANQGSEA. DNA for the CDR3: TGCAGCGTTGAGGGAGCTAGCGGGAGGGGAGGGACAGATACGCAGTATTTT. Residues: CSVEGASGRGGTDTQYF.

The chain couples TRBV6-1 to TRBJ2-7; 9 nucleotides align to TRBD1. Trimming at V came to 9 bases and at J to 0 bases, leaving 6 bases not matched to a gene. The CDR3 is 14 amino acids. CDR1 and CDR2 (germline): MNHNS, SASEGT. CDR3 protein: CASSRDRVSYEQYF. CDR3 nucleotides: TGTGCCAGTAGTCGGGACAGGGTCTCCTACGAGCAGTACTTC.

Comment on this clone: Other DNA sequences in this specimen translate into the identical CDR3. In DNA, the CDR3 is TGTGCCAGCTCCCTAGGACAGAGCACAGATACGCAGTATTTT. It codes for CASSLGQSTDTQYF. The rearrangement links TRBV18 to TRBJ2-3, with D maybe TRBD1 (6 bases). CDR3 size: 14 residues. The V end lost 6 bases, the J end lost 0 bases, and 10 bases lay between the germline ends. Germline-derived CDR1 and CDR2 are KGHSH and LQKENI.

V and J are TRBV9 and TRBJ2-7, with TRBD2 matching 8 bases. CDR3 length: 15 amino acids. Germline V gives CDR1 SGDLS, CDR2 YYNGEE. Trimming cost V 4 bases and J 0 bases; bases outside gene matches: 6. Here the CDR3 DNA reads TGTGCCAGCAGCTTGAGCGGGAGCCCCTCCTACGAGCAGTACTTC. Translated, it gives CASSLSGSPSYEQYF.

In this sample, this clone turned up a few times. This CDR3 reads CAISDRGSTDTQYF. The CDR3 DNA sequence: TGTGCCATCAGTGACAGGGGGTCCACAGATACGCAGTATTTT. The rearrangement uses TRBV10-3 and TRBJ2-3, with TRBD1 identical over 7 bases. Germline V gene data show CDR1 as ENHRY and CDR2 as SYGVKD. V was clipped by 3 bases and J by 2 bases; unmatched bases: 2. This CDR3 is built from 14 residues.

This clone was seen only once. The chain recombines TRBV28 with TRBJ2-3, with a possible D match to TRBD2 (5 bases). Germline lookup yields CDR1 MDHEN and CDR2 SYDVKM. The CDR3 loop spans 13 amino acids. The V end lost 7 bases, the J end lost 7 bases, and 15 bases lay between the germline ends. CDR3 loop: CASTRSGVNTQYF. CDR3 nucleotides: TGTGCCAGCACCCGCAGCGGCGTCAATACGCAGTATTTT.

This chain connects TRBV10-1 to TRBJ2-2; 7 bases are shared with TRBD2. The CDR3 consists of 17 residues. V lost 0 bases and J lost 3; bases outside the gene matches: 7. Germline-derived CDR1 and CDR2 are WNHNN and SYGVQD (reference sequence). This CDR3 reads CASSESRAGADTGELFF. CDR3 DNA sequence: TGCGCCAGCAGTGAGTCACGGGCGGGAGCGGACACCGGGGAGCTGTTTTTT.

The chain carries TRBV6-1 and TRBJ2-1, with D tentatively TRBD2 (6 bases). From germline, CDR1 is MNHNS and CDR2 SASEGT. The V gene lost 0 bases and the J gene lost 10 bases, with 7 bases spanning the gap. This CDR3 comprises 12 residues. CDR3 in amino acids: CASSEAGGEQFF. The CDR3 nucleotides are TGTGCCAGCAGTGAAGCTGGGGGGGAGCAGTTCTTC.

CDR3 DNA: TGTGCCAGCAGCTTAGAGGACAGCTATGCAACTAATGAAAAACTGTTTTTT. Its protein product is CASSLEDSYATNEKLFF. The chain recombines TRBV7-8 with TRBJ1-4; perhaps TRBD1 as D (6 bases). The CDR3 contains 17 residues. Germline V lookup: CDR1 SGHVS, CDR2 FQNEAQ. V lost 1 base and J lost 0, with 12 bases in between.

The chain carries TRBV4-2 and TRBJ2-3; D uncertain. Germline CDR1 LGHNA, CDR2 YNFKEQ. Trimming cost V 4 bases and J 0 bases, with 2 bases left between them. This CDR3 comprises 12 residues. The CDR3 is CASSLSTDTQYF. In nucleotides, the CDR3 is TGTGCCAGCAGCCTAAGCACAGATACGCAGTATTTT.

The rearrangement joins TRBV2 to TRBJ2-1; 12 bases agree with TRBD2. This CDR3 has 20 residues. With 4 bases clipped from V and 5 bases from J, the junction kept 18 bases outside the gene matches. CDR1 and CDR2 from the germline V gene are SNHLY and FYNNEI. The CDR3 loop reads CASSGNRGLAGGSRDNEQFF. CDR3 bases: TGTGCCAGCAGTGGGAATAGGGGTCTAGCGGGAGGGTCGCGGGACAATGAGCAGTTCTTC.